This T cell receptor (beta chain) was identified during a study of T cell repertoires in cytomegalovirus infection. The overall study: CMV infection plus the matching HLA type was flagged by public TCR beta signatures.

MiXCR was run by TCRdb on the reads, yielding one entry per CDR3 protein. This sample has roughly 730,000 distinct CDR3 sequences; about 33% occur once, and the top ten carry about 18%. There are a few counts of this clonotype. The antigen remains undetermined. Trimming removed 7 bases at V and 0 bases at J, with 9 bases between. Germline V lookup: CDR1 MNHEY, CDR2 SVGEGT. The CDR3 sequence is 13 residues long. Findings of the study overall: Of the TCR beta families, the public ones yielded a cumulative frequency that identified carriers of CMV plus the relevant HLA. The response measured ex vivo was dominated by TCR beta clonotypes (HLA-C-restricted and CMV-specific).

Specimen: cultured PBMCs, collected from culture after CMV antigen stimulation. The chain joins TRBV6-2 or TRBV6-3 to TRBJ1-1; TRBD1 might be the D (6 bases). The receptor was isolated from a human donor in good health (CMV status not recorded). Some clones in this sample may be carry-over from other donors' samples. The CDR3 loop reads CASNGQMNTEAFF. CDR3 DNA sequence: TGTGCCAGCAACGGACAGATGAACACTGAAGCTTTCTTT.